What follows are 24 T cell receptor beta chains derived from one specimen sequenced in a study of T cell repertoires in cytomegalovirus infection. The antigens these receptors bind are not known. TCRdb independently ran MiXCR on the reads; one entry per CDR3 protein. The table lists 340,000 or so distinct CDR3 sequences, about 25% of them singletons. The sequences come from cultured PBMCs, collected from culture after CMV antigen stimulation. These receptors came from a human donor in good health (CMV status not recorded). Some clones in this sample may be carry-over from other donors' samples.

Many counts were recorded for this clonotype. The gene calls are TRBV7-2 and TRBJ2-7, with 11 bases identical to TRBD2. Trimming at V came to 1 base and at J to 5 bases, leaving 13 bases not matched to a gene. From germline, CDR1 is SGHTA and CDR2 FQGNSA. The CDR3 is 18 amino acids. The CDR3 loop is CASSLEGSGRAGSHEQYF. The CDR3 coding sequence is TGTGCCAGCAGCTTAGAAGGTAGCGGGAGGGCCGGATCCCACGAGCAGTACTTC. Complete variable domain (other parts from reference TRBV7-2 and TRBJ2-7): GAGVSQSPSNKVTEKGKDVELRCDPISGHTALYWYRQSLGQGLEFLIYFQGNSAPDKSGLPSDRFSAERTGGSVSTLTIQRTQQEDSAVYLCASSLEGSGRAGSHEQYFGPGTRLTVT.

This clonotype has more than one count but fewer than ten. The V and J genes are TRBV19 and TRBJ2-2; D not certain. V was shortened by 7 bases and J by 6 bases, with 9 bases between the two germline ends. The CDR3 has 12 residues. CDR1 is LNHDA, CDR2 SQIVND, per germline (reference sequence). The CDR3 is CASTPSSGELFF. The CDR3, as DNA: TGTGCCAGTACCCCGTCGTCCGGGGAGCTGTTTTTT.

This clonotype has a count of ten or more. This chain joins TRBV7-2 and TRBJ2-2; 8 bases match TRBD1. J was trimmed by 4 bases and V by 4 bases; bases with no gene match: 11. The CDR3 sequence is 17 residues long. In germline, CDR1 is SGHTA, CDR2 FQGNSA. The CDR3 loop reads CASSYLNGQGATGELFF. The CDR3 DNA reads as TGTGCCAGCAGCTACCTCAACGGGCAGGGGGCCACCGGGGAGCTGTTTTTT.

This clonotype was seen only a few times. The CDR3 loop is CASSLGQGIQETQYF. Written as DNA, the CDR3 is TGTGCCAGCAGCCTAGGACAGGGGATTCAAGAGACCCAGTACTTC. The chain combines TRBV12-3 or TRBV12-4 with TRBJ2-5; 9 bases align to TRBD1. Trimming took 6 bases from V and 2 from J; bases not matched to a gene: 7. The CDR3 loop spans 15 amino acids.

There are a few counts of this clonotype. The CDR3 DNA sequence: TGTGCCAGCTCAATCGACAGGGGATTTAATGAAAAACTGTTTTTT. Amino acids: CASSIDRGFNEKLFF. The J gene is TRBJ1-4, the V gene TRBV18; 8 positions match TRBD1. Germline V lookup: CDR1 KGHSH, CDR2 LQKENI. The length of the CDR3 is 15 residues. Trimming took 5 bases from V and 4 from J; bases not matched to a gene: 6.

The rearrangement uses TRBV7-8 and TRBJ2-2; D uncertain. Germline loops: CDR1 SGHVS, CDR2 FQNEAQ. Trimming removed 4 bases at V and 5 bases at J, with 11 bases between. CDR3 length: 14 residues. The CDR3 DNA is TGTGCCAGCAGCTACTCCCTGGGGACCGGGGAGCTGTTTTTT. It translates to CASSYSLGTGELFF.

There are many counts of this clonotype. The genes are TRBV7-8 and TRBJ2-5, with TRBD2 identical over 8 bases. After removal of 5 bases from V and 1 base from J, the junction contained 6 bases not matched to a gene. This CDR3 has 15 residues. Germline CDR1 and CDR2: SGHVS and FQNEAQ. The CDR3 sequence is CASSLRTSFQETQYF. Written as DNA, the CDR3 is TGTGCCAGCAGCCTGCGGACTAGCTTCCAAGAGACCCAGTACTTC.

This clonotype was counted at least ten times. The chain combines TRBV20-1 with TRBJ1-5, with 7 bases fitting TRBD1. The CDR3 is made up of 13 amino acids. V lost 5 bases to trimming and J lost 7 bases; unmatched junction nucleotides: 8. The germline CDR1 and CDR2 sequences are DFQATT and SNEGSKA (reference sequence). The CDR3, as DNA: TGCAGTGCTCCACGACAGGGAAAACAGCCCCAGCATTTT. It codes for CSAPRQGKQPQHF.

This clonotype has ten or more counts. This rearrangement joins TRBV12-3 or TRBV12-4 to TRBJ1-5; no definite D call. This CDR3 has 12 amino acids. Trimming took 2 bases from V and 4 from J, leaving 3 bases between them. CDR3 loop: CASSLLNQPQHF. DNA of the CDR3: TGTGCCAGCAGTTTACTAAATCAGCCCCAGCATTTT.

V and J are TRBV14 and TRBJ2-7, with 8 bases that match TRBD2. This CDR3 spans 16 amino acids. Germline CDR1 SGHDN, CDR2 FVKESK. J lost 4 bases, V lost 1 base, and 9 bases had no gene match. The CDR3 nucleotides are TGTGCCAGCAGCCAAGGATCGGGAGCGGGGGCTTACGAGCAGTACTTC. The encoded protein is CASSQGSGAGAYEQYF.

This clonotype showed up just a few times. CDR3 sequence: CASSLVGLHASQETQYF. The CDR3 nucleotides read TGTGCCAGCAGCTTAGTGGGGCTGCATGCTAGCCAAGAGACCCAGTACTTC. The chain links TRBV7-9 to TRBJ2-5; tentatively, D is TRBD1 (5 bases). V was cut by 1 base and J by 1 base, with 16 bases left in between. The V gene's germline CDR1 is SEHNR and CDR2 FQNEAQ (reference sequence). The CDR3 has 17 residues.

This chain connects TRBV28 to TRBJ2-1, with D uncertain. The CDR3 runs to 12 residues. Germline V gene lookup returns CDR1 MDHEN and CDR2 SYDVKM. V lost 6 bases to trimming and J lost 6 bases, with 9 bases between them. The CDR3 is CASSRTLNEQFF. In DNA form, the CDR3 reads TGTGCCAGCAGCCGGACCCTCAATGAGCAGTTCTTC.

This clonotype was seen a handful of times. V usage is TRBV12-3 or TRBV12-4 and J usage is TRBJ2-5; a weak D match, TRBD2 (6 bases). The V gene lost 2 bases and the J gene lost 5 bases, with 12 bases spanning the gap. The length of the CDR3 is 14 residues. This chain's CDR3 is CASSLRGALETQYF. The CDR3 DNA follows: TGTGCCAGCAGTTTACGCGGGGCGCTCGAGACCCAGTACTTC.

The chain links TRBV20-1 to TRBJ2-5, with D possibly matching TRBD2 (5 bases). This CDR3 is 15 amino acids long. CDR1 DFQATT and CDR2 SNEGSKA come from the germline V gene (reference sequence). Trimming cost V 6 bases and J 5 bases, with 22 bases left between them. The CDR3 reads CSAELLAGGKETQYF. The CDR3 nucleotides are TGCAGTGCAGAACTCCTAGCCGGCGGAAAGGAGACCCAGTACTTC.

Only a few counts were recorded for this clonotype. This chain links TRBV4-1 with TRBJ1-5, with D hard to call. Germline lookup yields CDR1 MGHRA and CDR2 YSYEKL. Trimming pared 1 base from V and 4 bases from J, leaving 11 bases between. CDR3 size: 15 residues. The CDR3 loop reads CASSQVEGVNQPQHF. Written as DNA, the CDR3 is TGCGCCAGCAGCCAAGTTGAGGGCGTAAATCAGCCCCAGCATTTT.

A few counts support this clonotype. This chain links TRBV6-6 with TRBJ1-2; TRBD1 matches 9 bases. The germline V gene has CDR1 MNHNY and CDR2 SVGAGI (reference sequence). The CDR3 is made up of 20 amino acids. V lost 5 bases and J lost 4; bases outside the gene matches: 23. The CDR3: CASSDLPAGTGKSSPYGYTF. Written as DNA, the CDR3 is TGTGCCAGCAGTGACTTACCAGCCGGGACAGGGAAAAGTTCCCCCTATGGCTACACCTTC.

Note on this clonotype: The conserved phenylalanine or tryptophan is not found at the CDR3 terminus, so this likely reflects a read error. This sequence joins TRBV10-1 and TRBJ1-1; D remains unclear. Germline V lookup: CDR1 WNHNN, CDR2 SYGVQD (reference sequence). The CDR3 is 13 amino acids. Trimming stripped 6 bases from V and 0 bases from J, with 8 bases between. The CDR3 DNA is TGCGCCAGCAGGGAAAAACTGAACACTGAAGCTTTCCTT. Translating gives CASREKLNTEAFL.

This clonotype was observed at least ten times. The V and J genes are TRBV12-3 or TRBV12-4 and TRBJ2-3, with a weak D call TRBD2 (6 bases). V gave up 5 bases and J gave up 0 bases, with 9 bases separating them. The CDR3 covers 14 residues. CDR3 coding DNA: TGTGCCAGCAGTAAGGGACTGAGCACAGATACGCAGTATTTT. Protein: CASSKGLSTDTQYF.

This clonotype was seen many times. This chain connects TRBV7-2 to TRBJ2-3; 9 nucleotides line up with TRBD2. This CDR3 is built from 17 residues. CDR1 SGHTA and CDR2 FQGNSA come from the germline V gene. The junction had 11 bases not matched to a gene; V was cut back by 5 bases and J by 2 bases. CDR3 coding DNA: TGTGCCAGCAGCCCTTTTAGACTAGCGGATTACACAGATACGCAGTATTTT. Its translation: CASSPFRLADYTDTQYF. The variable domain in full, completed from reference TRBV7-2 and TRBJ2-3, reads GAGVSQSPSNKVTEKGKDVELRCDPISGHTALYWYRQSLGQGLEFLIYFQGNSAPDKSGLPSDRFSAERTGGSVSTLTIQRTQQEDSAVYLCASSPFRLADYTDTQYFGPGTRLTVL.

This chain links TRBV6-5 with TRBJ2-7; tentative D call: TRBD2 (7 bases). V was shortened by 6 bases and J by 6 bases, with 18 bases between the two germline ends. CDR3 length: 14 amino acids. CDR1 is MNHEY and CDR2 is SVGAGI in the germline V gene. The CDR3 is CASRKPGGGFEQYF. The CDR3 region has the DNA TGTGCCAGCAGGAAGCCGGGCGGGGGCTTCGAGCAGTACTTC.

Ten or more counts support this clonotype. The chain employs TRBV7-8 and TRBJ2-7, with 7 bases identical to TRBD2. Germline V gene lookup returns CDR1 SGHVS and CDR2 FQNEAQ. This CDR3 region has 14 residues. After removal of 4 bases from V and 6 bases from J, the junction contained 9 bases not matched to a gene. CDR3 loop: CASSSHGGDGEQYF. The CDR3 region has the DNA TGTGCCAGCAGCTCCCATGGGGGGGACGGCGAGCAGTACTTC.

The chain is built from TRBV4-3 and TRBJ2-1; 7 nucleotides agree with TRBD2. With V trimmed by 0 bases and J by 1 base, 9 bases remained unmatched. The CDR3 has 18 amino acids. Looked up from germline, CDR1 is LGHNA and CDR2 is YSLEER. CDR3 loop: CASSQDWISGFSYNEQFF. CDR3 DNA: TGCGCCAGCAGCCAAGATTGGATTAGCGGGTTTTCCTACAATGAGCAGTTCTTC.

V and J are TRBV7-9 and TRBJ1-4, with D uncertain. The V gene's germline CDR1 is SEHNR and CDR2 FQNEAQ (reference sequence). V gave up 4 bases and J gave up 4 bases, with 7 bases separating them. The CDR3 runs 13 residues. The DNA for the CDR3 is TGTGCCAGCAGCTCGACCCTTAATGAAAAACTGTTTTTT. Residues: CASSSTLNEKLFF.

The CDR3 reads CASMKLRGGSDFYEQYF. The CDR3 DNA follows: TGTGCCAGCATGAAACTCAGGGGAGGCAGCGACTTCTACGAGCAGTACTTC. This rearrangement joins TRBV6-5 to TRBJ2-7; D possibly uses TRBD1 or TRBD2 (6 bases each). Per the germline V gene, CDR1 is MNHEY and CDR2 is SVGAGI. Trimming stripped 7 bases from V and 3 bases from J, with 25 bases between. CDR3 length: 17 residues.